The entry below gives a single T cell receptor (beta chain) sequence along with its context. Its antigen is as yet unknown. The data were obtained in a study of T cell responses to AZD1222 COVID-19 vaccine. Findings of the study overall: Only six or seven AZD1222 recipients were seropositive at baseline.

CDR3 length: 14 amino acids. The germline V gene encodes CDR1 SGHNT and CDR2 YENEEA. V lost 1 base, J lost 3 bases, and 9 bases lay in between. TCRdb keeps only in-frame clones here, not all; method: immunoSEQ multiplex PCR. The sample lists more than 130,000 clones, 90% occurring once. The sequence was collected from an adult in good health. V is TRBV11-3 and J is TRBJ1-1; TRBD1 might be the D (5 bases). Source: peripheral blood, taken on day 0 of AZD1222 vaccination. CDR3 residues: CASSLGAGHTEAFF. CDR3 nucleotides: TGTGCCAGCAGCTTAGGGGCAGGGCACACTGAAGCTTTCTTT.